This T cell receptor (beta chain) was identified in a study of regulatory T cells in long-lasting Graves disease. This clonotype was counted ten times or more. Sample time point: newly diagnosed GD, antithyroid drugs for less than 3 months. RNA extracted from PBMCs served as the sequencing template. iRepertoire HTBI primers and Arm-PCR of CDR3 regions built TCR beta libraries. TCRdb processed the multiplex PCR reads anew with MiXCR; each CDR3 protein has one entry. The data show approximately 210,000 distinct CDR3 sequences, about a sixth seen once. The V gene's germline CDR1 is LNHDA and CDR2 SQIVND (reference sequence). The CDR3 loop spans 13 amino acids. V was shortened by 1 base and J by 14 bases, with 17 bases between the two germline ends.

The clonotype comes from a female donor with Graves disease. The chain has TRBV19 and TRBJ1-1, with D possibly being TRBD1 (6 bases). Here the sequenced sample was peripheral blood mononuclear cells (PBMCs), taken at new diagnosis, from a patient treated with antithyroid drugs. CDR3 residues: CASSIGPGQRLFF. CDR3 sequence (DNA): TGTGCCAGTAGTATAGGACCGGGACAAAGACTCTTCTTT.